The rows below give T cell receptor beta chains drawn from one sample of a study of identical twins. One entry per CDR3 protein results from TCRdb running MiXCR on the 5' RACE reads. The sample holds approximately 210,000 distinct CDR3 sequences, approximately 7.1% seen once. The same sample was also used in a study of T cells expressing NK-cell markers.

The source material was CD8+ T cells sorted from blood. These receptors were obtained from a woman aged 18-29 years in good health. Both conserved end residues are part of each CDR3. D genes are given only for firm matches. Clone size, where shown, is once, few, many, or a class for clones that have expanded.

j_call: TRBJ2-7; clone_size: many; d_call: .; v_call: TRBV27; cdr3_nt: TGTGCCAGCAGTTTATCGACAAGTAGCCACGAGCAGTACTTC; cdr3_aa: CASSLSTSSHEQYF
j_call: TRBJ1-1; clone_size: many; d_call: .; v_call: TRBV12-5; cdr3_nt: TGTGCTAGTGGTCAATTCGTAGGTGCTGAAGCTTTCTTT; cdr3_aa: CASGQFVGAEAFF
j_call: TRBJ2-3; clone_size: .; d_call: .; v_call: TRBV7-2; cdr3_nt: TGTGCCAGCAGCTTAGCCTTCGGTTCAGGGGCGGGAAACGATACGCAGTATTTT; cdr3_aa: CASSLAFGSGAGNDTQYF
j_call: TRBJ2-7; clone_size: .; d_call: .; v_call: TRBV7-9; cdr3_nt: TGTGCCAGCAGCCCCAAGGGTATAGGCTCCTACGAGCAGTACTTC; cdr3_aa: CASSPKGIGSYEQYF
j_call: TRBJ2-7; clone_size: .; d_call: .; v_call: TRBV7-9; cdr3_nt: TGTGCCAGCAGTGGGAGACTAGATGGCTCCTACGAGCAGTACTTC; cdr3_aa: CASSGRLDGSYEQYF
j_call: TRBJ2-5; clone_size: few; d_call: TRBD2; v_call: TRBV20-1; cdr3_nt: TGCAGTGCTAGGAAGACTAGCGCCGAAGAGACCCAGTACTTC; cdr3_aa: CSARKTSAEETQYF
j_call: TRBJ1-1; clone_size: .; d_call: .; v_call: TRBV19; cdr3_nt: TGTGCCAGTAGTGTGTCAGGGCATATGAACACTGAAGCTTTCTTT; cdr3_aa: CASSVSGHMNTEAFF
j_call: TRBJ1-1; clone_size: many; d_call: .; v_call: TRBV3-1; cdr3_nt: TGTGCCAGCAGCCAATCGAGGGGGGCGATGGACACTGAAGCTTTCTTT; cdr3_aa: CASSQSRGAMDTEAFF
j_call: TRBJ2-7; clone_size: few; d_call: .; v_call: TRBV6-1; cdr3_nt: TGTGCCAGCAGGTTGGGAGGGGGGCCCTATTACCCCTACGAGCAGTACTTC; cdr3_aa: CASRLGGGPYYPYEQYF
j_call: TRBJ1-6; clone_size: many; d_call: .; v_call: TRBV7-6; cdr3_nt: TGTGCCAGCAGCTTAGGGGGGACGAACCGTAATTCACCCCTCCACTTT; cdr3_aa: CASSLGGTNRNSPLHF
j_call: TRBJ2-7; clone_size: .; d_call: .; v_call: TRBV13; cdr3_nt: TGTGCCAGCAGCTTGGGGGACCGCGAGGAGCAGTACTTC; cdr3_aa: CASSLGDREEQYF
j_call: TRBJ1-5; clone_size: few; d_call: .; v_call: TRBV12-3/TRBV12-4; cdr3_nt: TGTGCCAGCAGTTTAGGCGTTCAGCCCCAGCATTTT; cdr3_aa: CASSLGVQPQHF
j_call: TRBJ1-1; clone_size: few; d_call: TRBD1; v_call: TRBV4-3; cdr3_nt: TGCGCCAGCAGCCGTCACAGGGGAAGGGGTCGAGGTTATAACACTGAAGCTTTCTTT; cdr3_aa: CASSRHRGRGRGYNTEAFF
j_call: TRBJ2-7; clone_size: few; d_call: .; v_call: TRBV6-1; cdr3_nt: TGTGCCAGCACCCCTCTCATCGGCTCCTACGAGCAGTACTTC; cdr3_aa: CASTPLIGSYEQYF
j_call: TRBJ2-7; clone_size: few; d_call: .; v_call: TRBV6-1; cdr3_nt: TGTGCCAGCAGTGACCCTAACGGCTTCTACGAGCAGTACTTC; cdr3_aa: CASSDPNGFYEQYF
j_call: TRBJ1-1; clone_size: many; d_call: .; v_call: TRBV5-1; cdr3_nt: TGCGCCAGCAGCTTGGGACAGTACACTGAAGCTTTCTTT; cdr3_aa: CASSLGQYTEAFF
j_call: TRBJ2-1; clone_size: .; d_call: .; v_call: TRBV6-4; cdr3_nt: TGTGCCAGCAGTGACGGGGAGTCAGGCAATGAGCAGTTCTTC; cdr3_aa: CASSDGESGNEQFF
j_call: TRBJ2-1; clone_size: many; d_call: TRBD2; v_call: TRBV11-1; cdr3_nt: TGTGCCAGCAGCTTGGAGCGGACTAGCGGGAGCAACTACAATGAGCAGTTCTTC; cdr3_aa: CASSLERTSGSNYNEQFF
j_call: TRBJ1-5; clone_size: many; d_call: .; v_call: TRBV12-5; cdr3_nt: TGTGCTAGTGGTTATGCTGATCAGCCCCAGCATTTT; cdr3_aa: CASGYADQPQHF
j_call: TRBJ2-3; clone_size: few; d_call: .; v_call: TRBV20-1; cdr3_nt: TGCAGTGCTAGACCCCGCGGGGCGCGCACAGATACGCAGTATTTT; cdr3_aa: CSARPRGARTDTQYF
j_call: TRBJ2-2; clone_size: medium-sized; d_call: .; v_call: TRBV6-5; cdr3_nt: TGTGCCAGCAGCTACGGGACGGACAACACCGGGGAGCTGTTTTTT; cdr3_aa: CASSYGTDNTGELFF
j_call: TRBJ2-7; clone_size: many; d_call: TRBD1; v_call: TRBV6-5; cdr3_nt: TGTGCCAGCAGTTCCCTCGGCGGGACAGGTTCCTACGAGCAGTACTTC; cdr3_aa: CASSSLGGTGSYEQYF
j_call: TRBJ2-1; clone_size: many; d_call: TRBD2; v_call: TRBV2; cdr3_nt: TGTGCCACACAGACTAGCGGGTACTACAATGAGCAGTTCTTC; cdr3_aa: CATQTSGYYNEQFF
j_call: TRBJ2-3; clone_size: few; d_call: .; v_call: TRBV3-1; cdr3_nt: TGTGCCAGCAGATTTAGGACAGACGCAGATACGCAGTATTTT; cdr3_aa: CASRFRTDADTQYF
j_call: TRBJ2-1; clone_size: .; d_call: .; v_call: TRBV7-2; cdr3_nt: TGTGCCAGCAGCTTCGGGACTCCTCTGATGAATGAGCAGTTCTTC; cdr3_aa: CASSFGTPLMNEQFF
j_call: TRBJ1-1; clone_size: few; d_call: .; v_call: TRBV27; cdr3_nt: TGTGCCAGCACGGGCAGCACTGAAGCTTTCTTT; cdr3_aa: CASTGSTEAFF
j_call: TRBJ2-4; clone_size: few; d_call: .; v_call: TRBV3-1; cdr3_nt: TGTGCCAGCAGCCAAGAAGAGGACCTTTTCGCCAAAAACATTCAGTACTTC; cdr3_aa: CASSQEEDLFAKNIQYF
j_call: TRBJ2-7; clone_size: many; d_call: TRBD1; v_call: TRBV11-2; cdr3_nt: TGTGCCAGCAGCTTGCGCAGGACAGGGGATGAGCAGTACTTC; cdr3_aa: CASSLRRTGDEQYF
j_call: TRBJ2-1; clone_size: few; d_call: .; v_call: TRBV9; cdr3_nt: TGTGCCAGCAGCGCCCTTCCTGGGTTAAGGTTGACCAATGAGCAGTTCTTC; cdr3_aa: CASSALPGLRLTNEQFF
j_call: TRBJ2-5; clone_size: many; d_call: .; v_call: TRBV2; cdr3_nt: TGTGCCAGCACGAGGGTGAGGGGACCGTACCAAGAGACCCAGTACTTC; cdr3_aa: CASTRVRGPYQETQYF
j_call: TRBJ2-7; clone_size: few; d_call: TRBD1; v_call: TRBV27; cdr3_nt: TGTGCCAGCAGTTTTCGGAGGACAGGGTCCTACGAGCAGTACTTC; cdr3_aa: CASSFRRTGSYEQYF
j_call: TRBJ1-1; clone_size: few; d_call: .; v_call: TRBV11-2; cdr3_nt: TGTGCCAGCAGCGTAGGGTATGAAGCTTTCTTT; cdr3_aa: CASSVGYEAFF
j_call: TRBJ2-1; clone_size: many; d_call: .; v_call: TRBV5-4; cdr3_nt: TGTGCCAGCAGATTAGACAGTCACAATGAGCAGTTCTTC; cdr3_aa: CASRLDSHNEQFF
j_call: TRBJ1-6; clone_size: few; d_call: .; v_call: TRBV7-9; cdr3_nt: TGTGCCAGCAGCTTAGCCGCCGTAGATAATTCACCCCTCCACTTT; cdr3_aa: CASSLAAVDNSPLHF
j_call: TRBJ2-1; clone_size: .; d_call: TRBD2; v_call: TRBV20-1; cdr3_nt: TGCAGTGCTAGCCTTGCAAGGACTAGCGGACCCCAAACGGCCCCCTACAATGAGCAGTTCTTC; cdr3_aa: CSASLARTSGPQTAPYNEQFF
j_call: TRBJ1-5; clone_size: many; d_call: .; v_call: TRBV20-1; cdr3_nt: TGCAGTGCTAGAGATCTACAGGGTAATCAGCCCCAGCATTTT; cdr3_aa: CSARDLQGNQPQHF
j_call: TRBJ1-3; clone_size: .; d_call: .; v_call: TRBV7-6; cdr3_nt: TGTGCCAGCAGCTTAGAAACCCTTCTTGGGGGAAACACCATATATTTT; cdr3_aa: CASSLETLLGGNTIYF
j_call: TRBJ1-1; clone_size: many; d_call: .; v_call: TRBV13; cdr3_nt: TGTGCCAGCAGCCGAGGGAGGACTGAAGCTTTCTTT; cdr3_aa: CASSRGRTEAFF
j_call: TRBJ1-2; clone_size: many; d_call: .; v_call: TRBV30; cdr3_nt: TGTGCCTGGAGTTTAGCACAGAACTACACCTTC; cdr3_aa: CAWSLAQNYTF
j_call: TRBJ2-1; clone_size: .; d_call: .; v_call: TRBV20-1; cdr3_nt: TGCAGTGCTACGAGGGGCTCCTACAATGAGCAGTTCTTC; cdr3_aa: CSATRGSYNEQFF
j_call: TRBJ2-1; clone_size: few; d_call: .; v_call: TRBV12-3/TRBV12-4; cdr3_nt: TGTGCCAGCACCTTAAACTATTATGAGCAGTTCTTC; cdr3_aa: CASTLNYYEQFF
j_call: TRBJ1-5; clone_size: many; d_call: .; v_call: TRBV5-5; cdr3_nt: TGTGCCAGCAGCCCGGTCCCCAATAATAGCAATCAGCCCCAGCATTTT; cdr3_aa: CASSPVPNNSNQPQHF
j_call: TRBJ2-7; clone_size: .; d_call: .; v_call: TRBV12-3/TRBV12-4; cdr3_nt: TGTGCCAGCAGGCCCATCCCGGGCCCGGGTGAGCAGTACTTC; cdr3_aa: CASRPIPGPGEQYF
j_call: TRBJ2-1; clone_size: many; d_call: TRBD2; v_call: TRBV7-9; cdr3_nt: TGTGCCAGCAGCTTATATAGCGGGGGGGCGGAAGAGCAGTTCTTC; cdr3_aa: CASSLYSGGAEEQFF
j_call: TRBJ1-3; clone_size: .; d_call: .; v_call: TRBV9; cdr3_nt: TGTGCCAGCAGCGGTCAGTTCTCTGGAAACACCATATATTTT; cdr3_aa: CASSGQFSGNTIYF
j_call: TRBJ2-1; clone_size: many; d_call: TRBD2; v_call: TRBV16; cdr3_nt: TGTGCCAGCAGTCGGACTAGCGGGAGGGGTAATGAGCAGTTCTTC; cdr3_aa: CASSRTSGRGNEQFF
j_call: TRBJ2-1; clone_size: .; d_call: TRBD2; v_call: TRBV6-5; cdr3_nt: TGTGCCAGCAGTTACTCGACTAGCGGGAACAATGAGCAGTTCTTC; cdr3_aa: CASSYSTSGNNEQFF
j_call: TRBJ1-2; clone_size: few; d_call: .; v_call: TRBV28; cdr3_nt: TGTGCCAGCAGTTTTTTCATGAGCAGGCCCATGGGAGGCTACACCTTC; cdr3_aa: CASSFFMSRPMGGYTF
j_call: TRBJ2-2; clone_size: .; d_call: TRBD2; v_call: TRBV5-5; cdr3_nt: TGTGCCAGCAACCGAGCGGGAGGGCTCTACGGGGAGCTGTTTTTT; cdr3_aa: CASNRAGGLYGELFF
j_call: TRBJ2-7; clone_size: few; d_call: TRBD2; v_call: TRBV20-1; cdr3_nt: TGCAGTGTCCCCGGAGGACTAGCGACCTACGAGCAGTACTTC; cdr3_aa: CSVPGGLATYEQYF
j_call: TRBJ1-6; clone_size: few; d_call: TRBD1; v_call: TRBV4-1; cdr3_nt: TGCGCCAGCAGCCAACCTAGGACAGGGCATAATTCACCCCTCCACTTT; cdr3_aa: CASSQPRTGHNSPLHF
j_call: TRBJ2-1; clone_size: many; d_call: .; v_call: TRBV15; cdr3_nt: TGTGCCACCAGCGAAGGGACCCAACAAAGGGAAAAGTTCTTC; cdr3_aa: CATSEGTQQREKFF